What follows are 25 T cell receptor beta chains derived from one specimen sequenced in a study of blood T cells in healthy people across ages. Through a sample-barcoded 5' primer and a J-beta primer mix, a second PCR was run for roughly 7 to 12 cycles. TCRdb reanalysed the 5' RACE reads using MiXCR and keeps one entry per CDR3 protein. The sample consists of around 600,000 distinct CDR3 sequences, roughly 43% of them appearing once. The material sequenced was blood. These receptors were obtained from a man older than 75 in good health.

This clonotype came up a few times. The rearrangement joins TRBV4-2 to TRBJ2-7, with D unclear. The CDR3 length is 13 residues. Trimming stripped 0 bases from V and 4 bases from J, with 7 bases between. Per the germline V gene, CDR1 is LGHNA and CDR2 is YNFKEQ. CDR3 DNA: TGTGCCAGCAGCCAAGAAGGTCTTTACGAGCAGTACTTC. Its translation: CASSQEGLYEQYF.

The chain combines TRBV4-3 with TRBJ2-6; either TRBD1 or TRBD2 may supply D (5 bases each). This CDR3 contains 18 residues. V was trimmed by 4 bases and J by 2 bases, leaving 18 bases between them. The germline V gene has CDR1 LGHNA and CDR2 YSLEER. CDR3 amino acids: CASSPINVGAPGANVLTF. The CDR3 DNA follows: TGCGCCAGCAGCCCGATAAACGTCGGGGCACCTGGGGCCAACGTCCTGACTTTC.

The chain is built from TRBV29-1 and TRBJ1-2; possible D gene TRBD1, 6 bases. Germline CDR1 and CDR2: SQVTM and ANQGSEA. CDR3 length: 16 residues. V lost 6 bases and J 8 bases, leaving 28 bases between the germline ends. This CDR3 is CSVLTDSGDPFRGYTF. CDR3 bases: TGCAGCGTCCTTACAGACTCAGGGGACCCATTTAGGGGCTACACCTTC.

The chain uses TRBV25-1 and TRBJ2-1; 7 bases align to TRBD1. The CDR3 consists of 16 residues. V was clipped by 4 bases and J by 9 bases; unmatched bases: 15. Per the germline V gene, CDR1 is MGHDK and CDR2 is SYGVNS. The CDR3 region is CASSGKTGTARGEQFF. DNA for the CDR3: TGTGCCAGCAGTGGAAAGACAGGGACCGCAAGGGGTGAGCAGTTCTTC.

This clonotype was found a few times. Just one base apart from a much larger clone, this may be a read error. This sequence joins TRBV6-6 and TRBJ2-7; D possibly corresponds to TRBD2 (6 bases). Germline CDR1 and CDR2: MNHNY and SVGAGI (reference sequence). This CDR3 is built from 15 residues. Between the trimmed V and J ends, which lost 2 bases and 7 bases, there was a span of 18 bases. The CDR3 is CASSYGGVTYNEQYF. The CDR3 DNA sequence: TGTGCCAGCAGTTACGGCGGGGTAACTTACAATGAGCAGTACTTC.

As regards this clonotype: A much bigger clone sits one base away, suggesting this may be a read error. The chain is built from TRBV5-1 and TRBJ2-1; D is unclear. The DNA end favors TRBJ2-7, so the J call may be wrong. There are 12 residues in the CDR3. Germline assignment: CDR1 SGHRS and CDR2 YFSETQ. The CDR3 sequence: CASSLDLNEQYF. The CDR3 nucleotides are TGCGCCAGCAGCTTGGACCTCAATGAGCAGTACTTC.

J is TRBJ2-3 and V is TRBV27; D not certain. Germline values: CDR1 MNHEY, CDR2 SMNVEV (reference sequence). CDR3 length: 15 amino acids. Trimming pared 5 bases from V and 1 base from J, leaving 13 bases between. The CDR3 nucleotides are TGTGCCAGCAGTCCTCACATTGGGGGCACAGATACGCAGTATTTT. Amino acid sequence: CASSPHIGGTDTQYF.

The rearrangement joins TRBV21-1 to TRBJ2-3; the table assigns TRBD1, which was not confirmed against the DNA. TRBV21-1 is tagged as a pseudogene. The CDR3 sequence is 15 residues long. The CDR3 reads CASSTSRGIADTQYF. DNA of the CDR3: TGTGCCAGCAGCACGTCACGGGGGATAGCAGATACGCAGTATTTT.

This sequence joins TRBV25-1 and TRBJ2-7; D remains unclear. CDR3 size: 12 residues. The V gene's germline CDR1 is MGHDK and CDR2 SYGVNS. Trimming took off 5 bases at V and 4 bases at J, with 9 bases between the two ends. CDR3 sequence: CASSSTVYEQYF. In DNA form, the CDR3 reads TGTGCCAGCAGTTCTACAGTTTACGAGCAGTACTTC.

In this sample, this clonotype turned up many times. This chain links TRBV9 with TRBJ2-2; D possibly corresponds to TRBD1 (7 bases). The germline CDR1 and CDR2 sequences are SGDLS and YYNGEE. The CDR3 length is 13 residues. The ends were cut back, 2 bases at V and 7 bases at J, with 9 bases in the middle. DNA of the CDR3: TGTGCCAGCAGCGTGCGGGACAGCGGGGAGCTGTTTTTT. It codes for CASSVRDSGELFF. The whole variable domain, filled in from reference TRBV9 and TRBJ2-2, reads DSGVTQTPKHLITATGQRVTLRCSPRSGDLSVYWYQQSLDQGLQFLIQYYNGEERAKGNILERFSAQQFPDLHSELNLSSLELGDSALYFCASSVRDSGELFFGEGSRLTVL.

This clonotype was found a few times. The rearrangement links TRBV7-9 to TRBJ2-3, with TRBD1 matching over 7 bases. Trimming removed 5 bases from V and 0 bases from J; junction bases left unmatched: 5. Germline values: CDR1 SEHNR, CDR2 FQNEAQ (reference sequence). This CDR3 is 15 amino acids long. In DNA form, the CDR3 reads TGTGCCAGCAGCCGTCCGACAGGGAGCACAGATACGCAGTATTTT. The encoded protein is CASSRPTGSTDTQYF.

This clonotype was seen only a few times. The chain joins TRBV7-9 to TRBJ2-7; 7 bases fit TRBD1. This CDR3 contains 14 residues. V lost 7 bases, J lost 2 bases, and 8 bases stayed unmatched. Germline CDR1 reads SEHNR; CDR2 reads FQNEAQ (reference sequence). CDR3: CASTIAGTAYEQYF. For the CDR3, the DNA is TGTGCCAGCACCATAGCCGGGACAGCCTACGAGCAGTACTTC.

This sequence joins TRBV20-1 and TRBJ1-4; D might be TRBD1 (6 bases). The CDR3 totals 16 residues. V lost 5 bases and J 3 bases, leaving 19 bases between the germline ends. Per the germline V gene, CDR1 is DFQATT and CDR2 is SNEGSKA (reference sequence). The CDR3 sequence is CSAESGQSRSNEKLFF. The CDR3 DNA is TGCAGTGCTGAAAGCGGACAGAGCAGGTCTAATGAAAAACTGTTTTTT.

J is TRBJ1-4 and V is TRBV29-1, with 9 bases that match TRBD1. Germline loops: CDR1 SQVTM, CDR2 ANQGSEA. With 5 bases clipped from V and 4 bases from J, the junction kept 8 bases outside the gene matches. The CDR3 totals 15 residues. The DNA of the CDR3 is TGCAGCGTTCGGGGACAGGGAAGATTTAATGAAAAACTGTTTTTT. Its protein is CSVRGQGRFNEKLFF.

The chain links TRBV2 to TRBJ2-7; possibly TRBD1 for D (6 bases). The V gene's germline CDR1 is SNHLY and CDR2 FYNNEI. The CDR3 has 15 residues. Deletions cut 10 bases from V and 5 bases from J, with 24 bases between. CDR3 amino acids: CATRLPQGRIDEQYF. DNA for the CDR3: TGTGCCACCCGCCTCCCACAGGGACGAATCGACGAGCAGTACTTC.

The chain couples TRBV20-1 to TRBJ2-5, with 9 bases lining up with TRBD1. Looked up from germline, CDR1 is DFQATT and CDR2 is SNEGSKA (reference sequence). Unmatched junction bases numbered 20, after V lost 1 base and J lost 11 bases. The CDR3 spans 17 residues. DNA of the CDR3: TGCAGTGCTAGAGGGACAAATCCGGGACAGGGAAAATATTGGCAGTACTTC. It codes for CSARGTNPGQGKYWQYF.

The table lists this clonotype with a few counts. The chain uses TRBV20-1 and TRBJ2-4; TRBD2 aligns across 9 bases. The germline CDR1 and CDR2 sequences are DFQATT and SNEGSKA (reference sequence). After removal of 3 bases from V and 6 bases from J, the junction contained 15 bases not matched to a gene. The CDR3 is made up of 17 amino acids. The CDR3 sequence: CSASKMAGGDGGNIQYF. In nucleotides, the CDR3 is TGCAGTGCTAGTAAGATGGCGGGAGGGGATGGAGGAAACATTCAGTACTTC.

This clonotype occurred a few times. This rearrangement joins TRBV28 to TRBJ1-1, with D possibly matching TRBD1 (5 bases). The CDR3 runs 16 residues. Germline V gives CDR1 MDHEN, CDR2 SYDVKM. Between the trimmed V and J ends, which lost 6 bases and 1 base, there was a span of 18 bases. In DNA form, the CDR3 reads TGTGCCAGCAGGTCAAGGCGGCGAGGGGAGAACACTGAAGCTTTCTTT. It yields the protein CASRSRRRGENTEAFF.

This rearrangement joins TRBV9 to TRBJ2-7; 7 positions match TRBD1. V was pared by 0 bases and J by 2 bases, with 5 bases of the junction left unmatched. CDR3 length equals 15 residues. Germline V gene data show CDR1 as SGDLS and CDR2 as YYNGEE. CDR3 sequence reads: CASSVAATGTYEQYF. The CDR3, as DNA: TGTGCCAGCAGCGTAGCCGCGACAGGGACCTACGAGCAGTACTTC.

The rearrangement joins TRBV7-9 to TRBJ2-2; the D is unclear. This CDR3 contains 17 residues. Germline values: CDR1 SEHNR, CDR2 FQNEAQ (reference sequence). Trimming took off 5 bases at V and 1 base at J, with 17 bases between the two ends. The DNA of the CDR3 is TGTGCCAGCAGCCTCACCGCGGTAGGGATGAACACCGGGGAGCTGTTTTTT. Protein product: CASSLTAVGMNTGELFF.

This rearrangement joins TRBV29-1 to TRBJ2-2, with 10 bases matching TRBD1. The CDR3 spans 13 residues. Looked up from germline, CDR1 is SQVTM and CDR2 is ANQGSEA. J lost 5 bases, V lost 7 bases, and 4 bases had no gene match. The CDR3 loop reads CSAGTGETGELFF. The CDR3 DNA reads as TGCAGCGCCGGGACAGGGGAAACCGGGGAGCTGTTTTTT.

This clonotype has only a few counts. This chain connects TRBV24-1 to TRBJ2-6; D not resolved. V shed 1 base and J shed 4 bases, with 10 bases lying between them. This CDR3 contains 16 residues. CDR1 and CDR2 from the germline V gene are KGHDR and SFDVKD. CDR3 residues: CATSDFTPSGANVLTF. CDR3 bases: TGTGCCACCAGTGATTTTACCCCCTCCGGGGCCAACGTCCTGACTTTC.

This clonotype was observed a handful of times. The chain links TRBV6-5 to TRBJ2-3; D perhaps matches TRBD1 (6 bases). Germline V gene data show CDR1 as MNHEY and CDR2 as SVGAGI. This CDR3 contains 14 residues. V shed 6 bases and J shed 4 bases, with 14 bases lying between them. The CDR3 here is CASRQTGGADTQYF. CDR3 bases: TGTGCCAGCAGGCAGACAGGTGGGGCAGATACGCAGTATTTT.

This clonotype was seen only a few times. The chain joins TRBV7-9 to TRBJ1-1; 10 bases map to TRBD1. The CDR3 spans 16 residues. Germline V gives CDR1 SEHNR, CDR2 FQNEAQ (reference sequence). With V trimmed by 5 bases and J by 1 base, 7 bases remained unmatched. Here the CDR3 DNA reads TGTGCCAGCAGCCGTGACAGGGGGCGAAGGAACACTGAAGCTTTCTTT. This encodes CASSRDRGRRNTEAFF.

Only a few counts were recorded for this clonotype. The V and J genes are TRBV5-1 and TRBJ1-2; TRBD1 aligns across 7 bases. After removal of 4 bases from V and 6 bases from J, the junction contained 12 bases not matched to a gene. Germline assignment: CDR1 SGHRS and CDR2 YFSETQ. The CDR3 length is 15 residues. CDR3 amino acids: CASSPTRGSSDGYTF. In DNA form, the CDR3 reads TGCGCCAGCAGCCCCACCAGGGGGTCGAGCGATGGCTACACCTTC.